Sequencing of this TCR beta chain was carried out in a study of a mutant IDH1 vaccine in newly diagnosed glioma. Study background: Most had both radiotherapy and temozolomide beforehand; others had only one. General study findings and limits: Pseudoprogression showed no apparent link to changes in top peripheral T cell clonotypes. Vaccination elicited immune responses in approximately 93% of patients.

Trimming stripped 2 bases from V and 3 bases from J, with 8 bases between. The length of the CDR3 is 13 residues. Per germline, CDR1 MGHDK and CDR2 SYGVNS. Time point indicated: baseline, week 1 (first vaccination visit). This sample's treatment: pre-vaccination baseline after standard-of-care therapy. Astrocytomas found in donors were new, WHO grade 3 or 4, IDH1-mutant and ATRX-lost. As to this clone: Its antigen is not identified.

The method was immunoSEQ multiplex PCR; TCRdb's version includes in-frame clones alone and lacks a portion of them. The table has under 75,000 clones, more than 90% seen once. The chain has TRBV25-1 and TRBJ2-7, with no clear D. This TCR was recovered from a man aged 50-59 years with glioma. The sequences come from PBMCs, collected from a glioma patient treated with radiotherapy, temozolomide or both. CDR3 sequence: CASSEGNSYEQYF. The CDR3 bases are TGTGCCAGCAGTGAAGGAAACAGCTACGAGCAGTACTTC.